This T cell receptor beta chain originates from a study of T cells in Graves' hyperthyroidism and ophthalmopathy. Germline V CDR1 and CDR2: ENHRY, SYGVKD. CDR3 length: 14 amino acids. Trimming shortened V by 7 bases and J by 5 bases, and 17 bases separated the two germline ends. RNA transcripts were the template for amplifying TCR beta CDR3 regions. The HTBI primer set drove a first-round RT-PCR of the TCR CDR3. One entry per CDR3 protein, called by TCRdb with MiXCR from the multiplex PCR reads. Seen here are 800,000 or so distinct CDR3 sequences, around 39% observed once, and the top ten hold approximately 8.7%.

The specimen was blood. The sequence derives from a man younger than 35 with Graves' hyperthyroidism. This chain links TRBV10-3 with TRBJ2-5, with D perhaps TRBD2 (5 bases). CDR3 nucleotides: TGTGCCATCAAAGGACTTACGAATATCGAGACCCAGTACTTC. It yields the protein CAIKGLTNIETQYF.